The clone carrying this T cell receptor (beta chain) was seen repeatedly, ten times or more. Its target is unknown. All donors comprised healthy Caucasians. This entry belongs to a study of identical twins. A universal primer site was created by template switching, with the cDNA bearing unique molecular identifiers. TCRdb fed the 5' RACE reads into MiXCR, producing one record per CDR3 protein. The table lists 450,000 to 650,000 distinct CDR3 sequences, 9.5% to 10% of them singletons, with around 3.1% in the top ten. The study, taken as a whole, reports: Abundant cord blood beta clonotypes carried fewer insertions; memory repertoires showed none.

The CDR3 is 13 residues long. V was trimmed by 8 bases and J by 3 bases, leaving 14 bases between them. Germline V gene sequence: CDR1 MNHNS, CDR2 SASEGT. These data were also filed under a second study, of yellow fever vaccine responses in identical twins.

V and J are TRBV6-1 and TRBJ2-7; D gene unclear. The sample was PBMCs. The source is a woman aged 18-29 years in good health. CDR3 coding DNA: TGTGCCAGCGTAATTAACCTTGGCTACGAGCAGTACTTC. Translated: CASVINLGYEQYF.